Described below is a single T cell receptor (beta chain) sequence and its context. What it binds is unknown. 13 Jbeta primers and 60 Vbeta primers were used for the PCR. TCRdb's copy holds only in-frame clones and misses some; the assay was immunoSEQ multiplex PCR. This table has 80,000 to 100,000 clones, about 80% appearing once. The record originates from a study of cytomegalovirus exposure and HLA in healthy donors. V shed 5 bases and J 3 bases; nucleotides not matched to a gene: 13. There are 18 residues in the CDR3. In germline, CDR1 is SEHNR, CDR2 FQNEAQ (reference sequence). Study findings and constraints: Most CMV-associated TCR beta chains appeared HLA-restricted in a later analysis. From TCR beta sequences, most subjects' HLA-A and HLA-B alleles were reportedly predicted accurately.

The rearrangement links TRBV7-9 to TRBJ1-4, with 9 bases lining up with TRBD1. Source material: PBMCs. The TCR sequence derives from a female donor in good health and CMV-seropositive. In DNA, the CDR3 is TGTGCCAGCAGCGACCCCCGGGACAGGGAGTTCCCTAATGAAAAACTGTTTTTT. Amino acids: CASSDPRDREFPNEKLFF.